This TCR beta chain was sequenced for a study of shared T cell receptors in the human thymus. V trimming: 5 bases; J trimming: 4 bases; junction bases outside the gene matches: 8. The CDR3 is made up of 15 amino acids. Germline assignment: CDR1 MNHNS and CDR2 SASEGT. Assay used: immunoSEQ multiplex PCR; TCRdb lists only in-frame clones, some missing. The sample contains hundreds of thousands of clones, around 87% of which appear only once. These sequences were also reported in another study, on human thymus T cells. In that study: Thymus pieces cut out during corrective heart surgery were the tissue that was used. V and J gene usage appeared biased in thymic and blood repertoires. Unrelated people showed highly overlapping thymic repertoires, related research reported.

The sequence came from a boy under three years old with a congenital heart defect. This chain joins TRBV6-1 and TRBJ2-7; 10 bases align to TRBD1. Sequencing was performed on thymocytes. CDR3 amino acids: CASSSTGTGVYEQYF. DNA of the CDR3: TGTGCCAGCAGTTCTACCGGGACAGGGGTGTACGAGCAGTACTTC.